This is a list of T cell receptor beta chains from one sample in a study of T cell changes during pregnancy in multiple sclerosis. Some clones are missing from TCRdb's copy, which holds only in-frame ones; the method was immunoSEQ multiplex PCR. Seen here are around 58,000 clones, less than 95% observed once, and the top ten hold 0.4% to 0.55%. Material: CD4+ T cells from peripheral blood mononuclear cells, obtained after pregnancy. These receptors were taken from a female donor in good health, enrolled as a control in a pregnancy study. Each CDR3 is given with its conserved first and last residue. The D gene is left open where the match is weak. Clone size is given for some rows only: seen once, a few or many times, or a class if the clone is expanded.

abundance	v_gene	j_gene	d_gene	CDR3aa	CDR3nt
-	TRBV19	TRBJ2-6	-	CASSMGRHLSGANVLTF	TGTGCCAGTAGTATGGGGAGGCACCTCTCTGGGGCCAACGTCCTGACTTTC
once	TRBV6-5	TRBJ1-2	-	CASSLLPGYSYGYTF	TGTGCCAGCAGTTTACTCCCAGGGTATTCCTATGGCTACACCTTC
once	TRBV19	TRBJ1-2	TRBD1	CASSMEGQGYHGYTF	TGTGCCAGTAGTATGGAGGGACAGGGGTATCATGGCTACACCTTC
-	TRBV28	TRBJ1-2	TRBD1	CASMSTGGSYGYTF	TGTGCCAGCATGAGTACAGGGGGTAGCTATGGCTACACCTTC
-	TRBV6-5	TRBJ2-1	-	CASSYAAGHNEQFF	TGTGCCAGCAGTTACGCAGCGGGTCACAATGAGCAGTTCTTC
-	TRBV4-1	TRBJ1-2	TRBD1	CASSQDPGQSFYGYTF	TGCGCCAGCAGCCAAGACCCGGGACAGAGCTTCTATGGCTACACCTTC
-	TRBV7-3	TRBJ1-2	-	CASSLSGAEPSGGYTF	TGTGCCAGCAGCTTATCTGGGGCCGAACCTTCTGGTGGCTACACCTTC
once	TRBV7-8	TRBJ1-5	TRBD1	CASSLNDRVYSNQPQHF	TGTGCCAGCAGCTTAAATGACAGGGTTTATAGCAATCAGCCCCAGCATTTT
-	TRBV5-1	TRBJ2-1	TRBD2	CASSRGGYSYNEQFF	TGCGCCAGCAGCCGGGGGGGGTACTCCTACAATGAGCAGTTCTTC
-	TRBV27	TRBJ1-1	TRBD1	CASSFTSQGAEAFF	TGTGCCAGCAGTTTTACCTCACAGGGGGCTGAAGCTTTCTTT
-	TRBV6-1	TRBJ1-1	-	CASRYDSRTEAFF	TGTGCCAGCAGGTACGACAGCCGCACTGAAGCTTTCTTT
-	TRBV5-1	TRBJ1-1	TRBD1	CASSWGSGGNTEAFF	TGCGCCAGCAGCTGGGGTTCAGGGGGGAACACTGAAGCTTTCTTT
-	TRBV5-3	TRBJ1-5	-	CARSHSNQPQHF	TGTGCCAGAAGCCATAGCAATCAGCCCCAGCATTTT
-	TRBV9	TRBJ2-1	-	CASSVGSDLSNNEQFF	TGTGCCAGCAGCGTAGGTAGTGACTTATCTAACAATGAGCAGTTCTTC
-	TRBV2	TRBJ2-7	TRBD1	CASRSGQTSYEQYF	TGTGCCAGCAGGTCGGGACAGACCTCCTACGAGCAGTACTTC
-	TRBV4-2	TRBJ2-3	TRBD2	CASSQTRTSGGADTQYF	TGTGCCAGCAGCCAAACACGGACTAGCGGGGGTGCAGATACGCAGTATTTT
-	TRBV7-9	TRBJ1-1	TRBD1	CASSQKGQVNTEAFF	TGTGCCAGCAGCCAAAAGGGACAGGTAAACACTGAAGCTTTCTTT
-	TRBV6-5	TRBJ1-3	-	CASSPTRSGNTIYF	TGTGCCAGCAGTCCGACACGCTCTGGAAACACCATATATTTT
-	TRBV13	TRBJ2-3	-	CASSLGGRGTDTQYF	TGTGCCAGCAGCTTAGGGGGGCGCGGCACAGATACGCAGTATTTT
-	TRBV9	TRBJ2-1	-	CASSGGTFNEQFF	TGTGCCAGCAGCGGCGGGACTTTCAATGAGCAGTTCTTC
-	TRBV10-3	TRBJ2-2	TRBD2	CAISESPSGVGGELFF	TGTGCCATCAGTGAGTCGCCTAGCGGGGTTGGCGGGGAGCTGTTTTTT
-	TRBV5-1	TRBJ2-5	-	CASARRDSSYQETQYF	TGCGCCAGCGCGCGTCGGGACTCCTCGTACCAAGAGACCCAGTACTTC
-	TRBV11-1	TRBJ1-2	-	CASSFTAKHGYTF	TGTGCCAGCAGCTTTACAGCAAAGCATGGCTACACCTTC
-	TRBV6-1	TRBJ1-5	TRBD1	CASRERTGPNQPQHF	TGTGCCAGCAGAGAACGGACAGGGCCCAATCAGCCCCAGCATTTT
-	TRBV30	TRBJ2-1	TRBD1	CAWSGGTGWEFF	TGTGCCTGGAGTGGAGGGACAGGATGGGAGTTCTTC
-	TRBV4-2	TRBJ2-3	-	CASSHDSRGTDTQYF	TGTGCCAGCAGCCACGACAGCAGGGGCACAGATACGCAGTATTTT
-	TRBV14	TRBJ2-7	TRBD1	CASAGLQGGRGPYEQYF	TGTGCCAGCGCGGGGCTTCAGGGAGGCAGGGGGCCCTACGAGCAGTACTTC
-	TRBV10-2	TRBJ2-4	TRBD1	CASSLDRAKGDIQYF	TGCGCCAGCAGCCTAGACAGGGCGAAAGGGGACATTCAGTACTTC
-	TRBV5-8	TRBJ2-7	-	CASSLLRGSGEQYF	TGTGCCAGCAGCTTGTTAAGGGGGTCGGGCGAGCAGTACTTC
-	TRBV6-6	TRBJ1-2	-	CASRGEGLNHGYTF	TGTGCCAGCAGAGGGGAAGGGCTTAATCATGGCTACACCTTC
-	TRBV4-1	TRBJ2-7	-	CASSQQQGYEQYF	TGCGCCAGCAGCCAACAACAGGGCTACGAGCAGTACTTC
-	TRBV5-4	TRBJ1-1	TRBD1	CASTIDRGNTEAFF	TGTGCCAGCACCATAGACAGGGGCAACACTGAAGCTTTCTTT
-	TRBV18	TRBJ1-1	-	CASSPYRPDTEAFF	TGTGCCAGCTCACCTTACAGGCCAGACACTGAAGCTTTCTTT
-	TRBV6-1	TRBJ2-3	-	CATKRYGVDTQYF	TGTGCCACTAAAAGGTACGGGGTTGATACGCAGTATTTT
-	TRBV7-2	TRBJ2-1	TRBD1	CASSLILQGAGYNEQFF	TGTGCCAGCAGCTTAATCTTACAGGGGGCTGGTTACAATGAGCAGTTCTTC
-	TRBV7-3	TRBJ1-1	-	CASSFGGRTEAFF	TGTGCCAGCAGCTTTGGGGGCCGCACTGAAGCTTTCTTT
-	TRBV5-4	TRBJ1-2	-	CASSFWVRRDYGYTF	TGTGCCAGCAGCTTCTGGGTCAGGCGTGACTATGGCTACACCTTC
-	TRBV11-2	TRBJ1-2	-	CASSLGFSQGLDYTF	TGTGCCAGCAGCTTAGGTTTTTCGCAGGGGTTGGACTACACCTTC
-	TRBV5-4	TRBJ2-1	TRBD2	CASSSASGGAPYNEQFF	TGTGCCAGCAGCTCGGCTAGCGGGGGCGCCCCCTACAATGAGCAGTTCTTC
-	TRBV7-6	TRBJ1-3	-	CASSSKGAGADSGNTIYF	TGTGCCAGCAGCAGCAAAGGGGCAGGGGCGGACTCTGGAAACACCATATATTTT
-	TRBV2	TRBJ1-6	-	CASSDREVTYNSPLHF	TGTGCCAGCAGTGACAGGGAAGTAACCTATAATTCACCCCTCCACTTT
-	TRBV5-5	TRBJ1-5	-	CASSLADINQPQHF	TGTGCCAGCAGCTTGGCCGACATCAATCAGCCCCAGCATTTT
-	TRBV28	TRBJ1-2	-	CASRSGNYGYTF	TGTGCCAGCAGATCGGGGAACTATGGCTACACCTTC
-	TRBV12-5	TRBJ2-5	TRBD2	CASGLVSGGTQYF	TGTGCTAGTGGTTTGGTATCGGGGGGGACCCAGTACTTC
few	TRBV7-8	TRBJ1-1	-	CASRRSTEAFF	TGTGCCAGCAGGCGGTCCACTGAAGCTTTCTTT
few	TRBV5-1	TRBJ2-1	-	CASSLSQGGREQFF	TGCGCCAGCAGCTTGTCGCAGGGTGGACGTGAGCAGTTCTTC
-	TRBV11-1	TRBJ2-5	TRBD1	CASSQNRGQETQYF	TGTGCCAGCAGTCAAAACAGGGGTCAAGAGACCCAGTACTTC
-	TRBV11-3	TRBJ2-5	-	CASSKWAGQETQYF	TGTGCCAGCAGCAAATGGGCGGGCCAAGAGACCCAGTACTTC
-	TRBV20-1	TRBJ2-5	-	CSGQVQETQYF	TGCAGTGGCCAGGTCCAAGAGACCCAGTACTTC
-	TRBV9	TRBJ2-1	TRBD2	CASSVGGSGGADNEQFF	TGTGCCAGCAGCGTAGGGGGTAGCGGGGGGGCTGACAATGAGCAGTTCTTC
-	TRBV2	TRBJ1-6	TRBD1	CASSWDRGNNSPLHF	TGTGCCAGCAGTTGGGACAGGGGGAATAATTCACCCCTCCACTTT